Detailed here is one T cell receptor (beta chain). These data come from a study of high-grade serous ovarian cancer treatment subgroups. Study-level background: Mean per sample: approximately 13,000 reads, more than 6,500 unique TCR beta rearrangements.

TCRdb's table, derived via immunoSEQ multiplex PCR, lists solely in-frame clones and lacks some. The data hold around 7,000 clones, with almost 80% observed a single time. This CDR3 has 14 residues. Per the germline V gene, CDR1 is SGHNT and CDR2 is YENEEA. Trimming cost V 3 bases and J 6 bases; bases outside gene matches: 4. The tumor samples were collected prior to definitive surgery or chemotherapy. Sequences were obtained from tumor tissue. This chain joins TRBV11-3 and TRBJ2-1; 8 bases are shared with TRBD2. The sequence came from a human donor with high-grade serous ovarian cancer. CDR3 nucleotide sequence: TGTGCCAGCAGCTTCTCGGGACTAGTCAATGAGCAGTTCTTC. It is translated as CASSFSGLVNEQFF.